Here is one T cell receptor (beta chain) with its context. Its antigen is unidentified. This record comes from a study of cytomegalovirus exposure and HLA in healthy donors. The study's findings and limits: Sequencing likely caused a cluster of highly shared sequence variants.

In the PCR, 60 Vbeta and 13 Jbeta primers were used. Here immunoSEQ multiplex PCR was the method, and the copy in TCRdb shows in-frame clones only, minus some. The table lists 150,000 or so clones, roughly 79% of them singletons. Between the trimmed V and J ends, which lost 0 bases and 1 base, there was a span of 6 bases. The CDR3 sequence is 15 residues long. Germline V lookup: CDR1 MNHEY, CDR2 SVGAGI. The sequence was obtained from a man between 18 and 29 years old in good health and CMV-seropositive. The sequenced sample consisted of PBMCs. This sequence joins TRBV6-5 and TRBJ1-4; D is undetermined. The CDR3 sequence: CASSYSAGTNEKLFF. The CDR3 bases are TGTGCCAGCAGTTACTCCGCGGGAACTAATGAAAAACTGTTTTTT.